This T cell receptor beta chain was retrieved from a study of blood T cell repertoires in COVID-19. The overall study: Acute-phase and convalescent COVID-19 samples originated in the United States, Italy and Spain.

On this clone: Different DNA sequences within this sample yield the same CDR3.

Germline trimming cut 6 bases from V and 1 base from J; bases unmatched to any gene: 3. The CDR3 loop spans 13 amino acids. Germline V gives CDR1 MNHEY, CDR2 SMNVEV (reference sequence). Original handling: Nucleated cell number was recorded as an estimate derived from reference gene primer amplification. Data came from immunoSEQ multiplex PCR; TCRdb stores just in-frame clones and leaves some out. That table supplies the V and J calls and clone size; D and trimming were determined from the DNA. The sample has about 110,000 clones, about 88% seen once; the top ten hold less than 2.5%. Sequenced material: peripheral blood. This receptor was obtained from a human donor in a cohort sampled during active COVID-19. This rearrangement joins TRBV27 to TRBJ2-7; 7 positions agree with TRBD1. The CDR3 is CASSRDSSYEQYF. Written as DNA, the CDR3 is TGTGCCAGCAGCCGGGACAGTTCCTACGAGCAGTACTTC.